This TCR beta chain came from a study of graft-versus-host responses after intestinal transplantation. In the study overall: Multivisceral, liver-intestinal, or isolated intestinal transplants were received by the recipients. Induction with anti-thymocyte globulin, then tacrolimus and steroids for three to four years, was given to all recipients.

V gave up 4 bases and J gave up 3 bases, with 7 bases separating them. The germline V gene encodes CDR1 SQVTM and CDR2 ANQGSEA. The CDR3 is 13 amino acids. On this clone itself: Its antigen is currently unknown.

Study-level results: Individuals carrying graft-donor T cell macrochimerism showed high graft-versus-host to host-versus-graft clonal ratios in allografts.

Sequencing was performed with immunoSEQ multiplex PCR; in TCRdb, only in-frame clones are kept and a portion is missing. The sample lists around 99,000 clones, about 87% occurring once. The rearrangement uses TRBV29-1 and TRBJ2-6; D remains ambiguous. This receptor was identified in a human donor who was the organ donor for an intestinal transplant. The source material was unstimulated CD4+ T cells sorted from spleen or lymph node cells, sampled before transplant. CDR3 amino acids: CSVALGGANVLTF. The CDR3 DNA sequence: TGCAGCGTTGCTCTGGGTGGGGCCAACGTCCTGACTTTC.